This entry lists 10 T cell receptor beta chains sequenced from one sample in a study of OX40 agonist ivuxolimab in advanced cancers. Produced via immunoSEQ multiplex PCR; TCRdb's table is partial and in-frame only. The sample includes some 43,000 clones, around 87% of them seen just once. Source: CD4+ or CD8+ T cells sorted from blood, taken in a trial of the OX40 agonist ivuxolimab. Receptors were obtained from an adult with an advanced solid tumor such as melanoma, head and neck, liver or kidney cancer.

The CDR3 loop is CASSYGPSTLEGGYTF. In DNA form, the CDR3 reads TGCGCCAGCAGCTACGGGCCGTCGACATTAGAGGGGGGCTACACCTTC. This sequence joins TRBV5-1 and TRBJ1-2, with TRBD1 as a possible D gene (5 bases). V lost 3 bases, J lost 8 bases, and 23 bases lay in between. CDR1 is SGHRS, CDR2 YFSETQ, per germline. This CDR3 comprises 16 residues.

This sequence joins TRBV4-1 and TRBJ1-6; weak D call: TRBD1 (6 bases). Between the trimmed V and J ends, which lost 7 bases and 5 bases, there was a span of 15 bases. The CDR3 is 15 amino acids. The V gene's germline CDR1 is MGHRA and CDR2 YSYEKL. CDR3 amino acids: CASTFRQGNNSPLHF. In DNA, the CDR3 is TGCGCCAGCACTTTCCGGCAGGGGAATAATTCACCCCTCCACTTT.

V is TRBV28 and J is TRBJ2-1; maybe TRBD2 (5 bases). CDR1 is MDHEN, CDR2 SYDVKM, per germline. CDR3 length equals 14 residues. V lost 1 base, J lost 4 bases, and 8 bases lay in between. DNA for the CDR3: TGTGCCAGCAGTTTATCGGGATTTTACAATGAGCAGTTCTTC. Its translation: CASSLSGFYNEQFF.

The rearrangement joins TRBV27 to TRBJ2-2; D is ambiguous. The V and J ends lost 3 bases and 3 bases respectively, with 5 bases between them. CDR1 MNHEY and CDR2 SMNVEV come from the germline V gene (reference sequence). This CDR3 is built from 13 residues. The CDR3 DNA reads TGTGCCAGCAGTTTCGGCGACACCGGGGAGCTGTTTTTT. This sequence encodes CASSFGDTGELFF.

The V gene is TRBV5-6, the J gene TRBJ1-1, with D hard to call. This CDR3 region has 14 residues. The germline gives CDR1 SGHDT, CDR2 YYEEEE. V shed 0 bases and J shed 1 base, with 7 bases lying between them. For the CDR3, the DNA is TGTGCCAGCAGCTTGGTAGTGGAGAACACTGAAGCTTTCTTT. Its translation: CASSLVVENTEAFF. Drawing the rest from reference TRBV5-6 and TRBJ1-1, the complete variable domain is DAGVTQSPTHLIKTRGQQVTLRCSPKSGHDTVSWYQQALGQGPQFIFQYYEEEERQRGNFPDRFSGHQFPNYSSELNVNALLLGDSALYLCASSLVVENTEAFFGQGTRLTVV.

The rearrangement uses TRBV5-1 and TRBJ2-3; 8 bases align to TRBD1. Germline assignment: CDR1 SGHRS and CDR2 YFSETQ. V was pared by 4 bases and J by 4 bases, with 5 bases of the junction left unmatched. CDR3 length: 14 amino acids. As DNA, the CDR3 is TGCGCCAGCAGCGAAGGACAGGGAGCAGATACGCAGTATTTT. The encoded protein is CASSEGQGADTQYF. The full variable domain, rest sourced from reference TRBV5-1 and TRBJ2-3, is KAGVTQTPRYLIKTRGQQVTLSCSPISGHRSVSWYQQTPGQGLQFLFEYFSETQRNKGNFPGRFSGRQFSNSRSEMNVSTLELGDSALYLCASSEGQGADTQYFGPGTRLTVL.

The V call is TRBV6-6, the J call TRBJ2-5; 10 nucleotides line up with TRBD2. The DNA matches TRBJ2-7 better at its end, which makes the J call doubtful. This CDR3 spans 13 amino acids. The germline V gene has CDR1 MNHNY and CDR2 SVGAGI (reference sequence). Written as DNA, the CDR3 is TGTGCCAGCAGTTACGGGACTAGCGACGAGCAGTACTTC. Amino acid sequence: CASSYGTSDEQYF.

This clone was observed a handful of times. The chain joins TRBV2 to TRBJ2-3; 10 bases are a match to TRBD2. The CDR3 loop spans 15 amino acids. Germline CDR1 and CDR2: SNHLY and FYNNEI. With 5 bases clipped from V and 4 bases from J, the junction kept 6 bases outside the gene matches. The CDR3, as DNA: TGTGCCAGCAGTTTCCTAGCGGGAGCTCCAGATACGCAGTATTTT. Protein sequence: CASSFLAGAPDTQYF.

V gene TRBV5-1 combines with J gene TRBJ2-3, with a weak D call TRBD2 (5 bases). Germline V gene lookup returns CDR1 SGHRS and CDR2 YFSETQ. This CDR3 region has 15 residues. Trimming removed 0 bases from V and 6 bases from J, with 14 bases in between. CDR3 in amino acids: CASSLAGIGPDTQYF. The CDR3 DNA is TGCGCCAGCAGCTTGGCGGGGATTGGGCCCGATACGCAGTATTTT.

The rearrangement uses TRBV27 and TRBJ2-3; 9 positions agree with TRBD2. The CDR3 loop spans 15 amino acids. Trimming cost V 6 bases and J 0 bases; bases outside gene matches: 4. Germline-derived CDR1 and CDR2 are MNHEY and SMNVEV (reference sequence). The CDR3 DNA sequence: TGTGCCAGCAGGCTAGCGGGACTTAGCACAGATACGCAGTATTTT. It specifies CASRLAGLSTDTQYF.